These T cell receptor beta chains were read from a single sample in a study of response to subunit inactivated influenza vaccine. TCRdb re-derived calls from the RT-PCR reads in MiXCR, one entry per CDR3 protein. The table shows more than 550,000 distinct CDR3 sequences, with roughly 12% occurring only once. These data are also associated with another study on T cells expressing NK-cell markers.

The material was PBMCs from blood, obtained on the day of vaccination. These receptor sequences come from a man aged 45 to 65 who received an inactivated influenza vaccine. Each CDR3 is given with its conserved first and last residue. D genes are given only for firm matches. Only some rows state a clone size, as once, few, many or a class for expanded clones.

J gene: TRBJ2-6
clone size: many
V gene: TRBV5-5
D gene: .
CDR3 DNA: TGTGCCAGCAGCTACAACAGGGCTGGGGCCAACGTCCTGACTTTC
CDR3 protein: CASSYNRAGANVLTF

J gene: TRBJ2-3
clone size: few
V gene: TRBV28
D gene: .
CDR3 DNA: TGTGCCAGCAATATCCGGGCCGGCCTCACAGATACGCAGTATTTT
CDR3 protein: CASNIRAGLTDTQYF

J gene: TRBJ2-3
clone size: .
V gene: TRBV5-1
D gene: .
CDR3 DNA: TGCGCCAGCAGGTGGACGGGGAGCACAGATACGCAGTATTTT
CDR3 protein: CASRWTGSTDTQYF

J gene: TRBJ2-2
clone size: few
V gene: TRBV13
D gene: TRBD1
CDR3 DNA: TGTGCCAGCAGCTTCTACCCGACAGGGGGCTATACCGGGGAGCTGTTTTTT
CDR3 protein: CASSFYPTGGYTGELFF

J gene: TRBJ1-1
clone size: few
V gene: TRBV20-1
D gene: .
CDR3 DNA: TGCAGTGCTAGTCGGAGGATCGAGGGGGCTTTCTTT
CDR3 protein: CSASRRIEGAFF

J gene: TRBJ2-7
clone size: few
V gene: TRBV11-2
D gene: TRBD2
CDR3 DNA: TGTGCCAGCAGCCTGCAAGCGGGGGGCACCTACGAGCAGTACTTC
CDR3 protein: CASSLQAGGTYEQYF

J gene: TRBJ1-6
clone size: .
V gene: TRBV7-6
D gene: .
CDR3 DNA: TGTGCCAGCAGCTACAACAGGGCGGTAAATTCACCCCTCCACTTT
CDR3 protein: CASSYNRAVNSPLHF

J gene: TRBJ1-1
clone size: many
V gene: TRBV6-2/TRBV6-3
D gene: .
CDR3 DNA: TGTGCCAGCAGTTACTCGACGGGACTCCGGGACGGCATGAACACTGAAGCTTTCTTT
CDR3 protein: CASSYSTGLRDGMNTEAFF

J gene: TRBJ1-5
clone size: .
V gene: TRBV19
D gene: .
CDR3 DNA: TGTGCCAGTAGCCTGTTTAATCAGCCCCAGCATTTT
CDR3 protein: CASSLFNQPQHF

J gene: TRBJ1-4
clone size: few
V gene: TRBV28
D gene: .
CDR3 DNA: TGTGCCAGCAGACCATCGGGACCTAATGAAAAACTGTTTTTT
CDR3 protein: CASRPSGPNEKLFF

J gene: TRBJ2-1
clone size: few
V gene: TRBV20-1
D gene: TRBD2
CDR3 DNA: TGCAGTGCGATAGCGGGAGCCAGCGATGAGCAGTTCTTC
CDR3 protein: CSAIAGASDEQFF

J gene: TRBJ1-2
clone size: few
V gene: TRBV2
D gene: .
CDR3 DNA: TGTGCCAGCAGAAGGTGGCAGGGACTCTATGGCTACACCTTC
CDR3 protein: CASRRWQGLYGYTF

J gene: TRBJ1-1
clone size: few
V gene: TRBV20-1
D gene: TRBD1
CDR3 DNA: TGCAGTGCTAGAGAACAGGGGACCTTCAGCACTGAAGCTTTCTTT
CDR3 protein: CSAREQGTFSTEAFF

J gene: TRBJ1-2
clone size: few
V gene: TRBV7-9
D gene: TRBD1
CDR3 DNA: TGTGCCAGCAGCACGACAGGGGTAGACAACTATGGCTACACCTTC
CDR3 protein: CASSTTGVDNYGYTF

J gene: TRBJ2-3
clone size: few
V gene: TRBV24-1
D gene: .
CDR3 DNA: TGTGCCACCAGTGATGAGGACGGAGCCACAGATACGCAGTATTTT
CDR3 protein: CATSDEDGATDTQYF

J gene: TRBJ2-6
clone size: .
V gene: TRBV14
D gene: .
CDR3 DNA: TGTGCCAGCAGCCACACAGGGTCTGGGGCCAACGTCCTGACTTTC
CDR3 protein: CASSHTGSGANVLTF

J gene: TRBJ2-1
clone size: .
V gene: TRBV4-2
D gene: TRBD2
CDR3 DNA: TGTGCCAGCAGCCTCGAGCTAGCGGGGGGTAACAATGAGCAGTTCTTC
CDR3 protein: CASSLELAGGNNEQFF

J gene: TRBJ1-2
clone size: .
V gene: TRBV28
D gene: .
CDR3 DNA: TGTGCCAGCAGTTTTGGCAGAGTGTATGGCTACACCTTC
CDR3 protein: CASSFGRVYGYTF

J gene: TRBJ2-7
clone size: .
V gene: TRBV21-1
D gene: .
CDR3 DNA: TGTGCCAGCAGCACATGGACCCAGACAGGGATCTCCTACGAGCAGTACTTC
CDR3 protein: CASSTWTQTGISYEQYF

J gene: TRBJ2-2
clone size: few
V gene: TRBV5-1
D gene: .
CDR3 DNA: TGCGCCAGCAGCTTGGGTGGCAGGGGTTTCTCCGGGGAGCTGTTTTTT
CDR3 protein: CASSLGGRGFSGELFF

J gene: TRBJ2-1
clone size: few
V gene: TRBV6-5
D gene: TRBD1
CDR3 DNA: TGTGCCAGCAGACTCGGACAGGGGCCCTACAATGAGCAGTTCTTC
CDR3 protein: CASRLGQGPYNEQFF

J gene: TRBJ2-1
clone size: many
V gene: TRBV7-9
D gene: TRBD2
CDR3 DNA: TGTGCCAGCAGCTTAGCCGGGACTAGCGGATACAATGAGCAGTTCTTC
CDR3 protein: CASSLAGTSGYNEQFF

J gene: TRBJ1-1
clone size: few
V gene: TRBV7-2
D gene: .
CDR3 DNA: TGTGCCAGCAGCCCGCGGACGGTGGGGACTGAAGCTTTCTTT
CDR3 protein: CASSPRTVGTEAFF

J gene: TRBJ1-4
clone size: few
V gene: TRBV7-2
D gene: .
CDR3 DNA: TGTGCCAGCAGCTTAGCCAGGGCGGACGCTGGAAAACTGTTTTTT
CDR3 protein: CASSLARADAGKLFF

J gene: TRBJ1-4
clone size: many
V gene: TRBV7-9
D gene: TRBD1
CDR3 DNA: TGTGCCAGCAGCCTAGGGGACAGGGCTGAAAAACTGTTTTTT
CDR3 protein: CASSLGDRAEKLFF

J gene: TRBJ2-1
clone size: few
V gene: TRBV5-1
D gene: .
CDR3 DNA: TGCGCCAGCAGCTTGAGCGCAGCCTACAATGAGCAGTTCTTC
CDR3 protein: CASSLSAAYNEQFF

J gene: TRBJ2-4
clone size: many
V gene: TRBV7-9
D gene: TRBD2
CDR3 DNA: TGTGCCAGCAGCTTAGTTAGCGGGCTAGCCAAAAACATTCAGTACTTC
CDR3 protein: CASSLVSGLAKNIQYF

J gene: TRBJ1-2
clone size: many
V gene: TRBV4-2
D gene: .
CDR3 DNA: TGTGCCAGCAGCCAAGATACAACCGACTATGGCTACACCTTC
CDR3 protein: CASSQDTTDYGYTF

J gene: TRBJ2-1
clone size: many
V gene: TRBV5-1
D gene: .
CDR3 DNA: TGCGCCAGCAGCTTGGCAGGGGGGAGATCCTACAATGAGCAGTTCTTC
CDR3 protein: CASSLAGGRSYNEQFF

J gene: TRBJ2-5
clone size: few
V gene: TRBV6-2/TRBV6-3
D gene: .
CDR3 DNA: TGTGCCAGCAGTTACGCGGATGTGGAGACCCAGTACTTC
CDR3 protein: CASSYADVETQYF

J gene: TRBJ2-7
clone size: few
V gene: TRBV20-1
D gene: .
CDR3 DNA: TGCAGTGCTAGGGTTCGGGGGCTTCGGTACTTC
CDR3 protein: CSARVRGLRYF

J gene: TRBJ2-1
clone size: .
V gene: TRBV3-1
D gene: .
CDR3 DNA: TGTGCCAGCAGCCAATTAGGACTATCAGACAATGAGCAGTTCTTC
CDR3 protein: CASSQLGLSDNEQFF

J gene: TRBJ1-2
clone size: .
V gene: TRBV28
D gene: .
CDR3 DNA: TGTGCCAGCAGTTTTTCCCTATCGGGCTATGGCTACACCTTC
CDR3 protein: CASSFSLSGYGYTF

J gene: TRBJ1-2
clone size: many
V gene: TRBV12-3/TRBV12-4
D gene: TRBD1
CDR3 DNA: TGTGCCAGCAAACCTACCGGGACAGGGAACTATGGCTACACCTTC
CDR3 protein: CASKPTGTGNYGYTF

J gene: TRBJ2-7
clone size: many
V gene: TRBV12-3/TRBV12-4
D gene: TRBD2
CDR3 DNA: TGTGCCACCAGGACTAGCGGGACCTACGAGCAGTACTTC
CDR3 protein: CATRTSGTYEQYF

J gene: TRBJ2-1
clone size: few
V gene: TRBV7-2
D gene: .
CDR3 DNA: TGTGCCAGCAGCACTCTAGCTACCCATGAGCAGTTCTTC
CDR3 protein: CASSTLATHEQFF

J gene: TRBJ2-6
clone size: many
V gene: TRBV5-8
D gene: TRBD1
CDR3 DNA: TGTGCCAGCAGCAAGACAGGGCTTGGGGCCAACGTCCTGACTTTC
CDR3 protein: CASSKTGLGANVLTF

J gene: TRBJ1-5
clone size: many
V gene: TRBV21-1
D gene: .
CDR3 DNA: TGTGCCAGCAGCAAATGCGGGGACAGGGTGCGGTACCAGCCCCAGCATTTT
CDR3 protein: CASSKCGDRVRYQPQHF

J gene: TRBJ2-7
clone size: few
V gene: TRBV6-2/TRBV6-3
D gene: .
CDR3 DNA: TGTGCCAGCAGTTACGCGTCCTACCTTTACGGGACTGAGCTAGAGCAGTACTTC
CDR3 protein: CASSYASYLYGTELEQYF

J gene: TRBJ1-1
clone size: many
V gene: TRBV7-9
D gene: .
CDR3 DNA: TGTGCCAGCAGCTCGGGACAACTGAACACTGAAGCTTTCTTT
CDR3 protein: CASSSGQLNTEAFF

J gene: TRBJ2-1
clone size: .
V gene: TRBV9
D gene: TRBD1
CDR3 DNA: TGTGCCAGCAGCGTAGAGACAGGGGGTGAGCAGTTCTTC
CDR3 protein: CASSVETGGEQFF

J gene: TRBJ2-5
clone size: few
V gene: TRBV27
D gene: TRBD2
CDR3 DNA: TGTGCCAGCAGTCCTAGCGGGGGGGCGGAGACCCAGTACTTC
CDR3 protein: CASSPSGGAETQYF

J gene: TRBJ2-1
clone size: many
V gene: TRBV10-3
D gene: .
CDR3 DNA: TGTGCCATCAGCCAACGAAGTTACAATGAGCAGTTCTTC
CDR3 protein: CAISQRSYNEQFF

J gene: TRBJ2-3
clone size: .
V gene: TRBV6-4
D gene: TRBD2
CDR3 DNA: TGTGCCAGCAGTAACCCCCCACTAGCGGGGGTGATAAGGCCAGATACGCAGTATTTT
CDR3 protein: CASSNPPLAGVIRPDTQYF

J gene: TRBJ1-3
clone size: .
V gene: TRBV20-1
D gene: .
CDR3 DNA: TGCAGTGCTAGTTACAGGGAGTCGACTGGAAACACCATATATTTT
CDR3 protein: CSASYRESTGNTIYF

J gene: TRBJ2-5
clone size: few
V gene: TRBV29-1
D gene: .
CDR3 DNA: TGCAGCGTTGAAGATCTCGCCAGGGACCAAGAGACCCAGTACTTC
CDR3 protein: CSVEDLARDQETQYF

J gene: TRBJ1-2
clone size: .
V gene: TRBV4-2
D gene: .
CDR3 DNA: TGTGCCAGCAGCCAAGATCAAGGCGGTAACTATGGCTACACCTTC
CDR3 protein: CASSQDQGGNYGYTF

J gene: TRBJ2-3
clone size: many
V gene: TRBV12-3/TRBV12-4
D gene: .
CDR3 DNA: TGTGCCAGCAGTTTGTTCAGGGACACAGATACGCAGTATTTT
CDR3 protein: CASSLFRDTDTQYF

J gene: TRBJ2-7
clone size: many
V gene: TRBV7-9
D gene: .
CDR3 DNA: TGTGCCAGCAGCCGCCGGAACGAGCAGTACTTC
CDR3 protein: CASSRRNEQYF

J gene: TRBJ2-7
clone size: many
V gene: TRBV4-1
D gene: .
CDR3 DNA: TGCGCCAGCAGCCAAGATTTTGTACAGGTCTCCTACGAGCAGTACTTC
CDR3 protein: CASSQDFVQVSYEQYF

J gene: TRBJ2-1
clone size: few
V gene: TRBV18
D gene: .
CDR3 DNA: TGTGCCAGCTCACGAGCAGAGGGTTACAATGAGCAGTTCTTC
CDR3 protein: CASSRAEGYNEQFF

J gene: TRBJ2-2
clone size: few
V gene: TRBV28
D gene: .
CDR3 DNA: TGTGCCAGCAGGTCCGGGACGAGCCCTCCCAAAGCGGTTTTT
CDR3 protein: CASRSGTSPPKAVF